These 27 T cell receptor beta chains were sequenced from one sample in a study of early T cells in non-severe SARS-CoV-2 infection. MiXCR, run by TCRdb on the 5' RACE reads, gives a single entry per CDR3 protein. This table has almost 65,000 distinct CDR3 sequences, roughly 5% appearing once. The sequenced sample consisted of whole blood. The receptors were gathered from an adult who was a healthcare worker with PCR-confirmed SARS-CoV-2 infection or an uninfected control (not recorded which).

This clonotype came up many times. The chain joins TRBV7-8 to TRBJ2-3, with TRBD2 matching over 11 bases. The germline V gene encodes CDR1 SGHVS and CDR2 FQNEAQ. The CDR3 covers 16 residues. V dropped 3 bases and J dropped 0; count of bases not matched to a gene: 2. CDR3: CASSFRLAGSTDTQYF. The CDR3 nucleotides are TGTGCCAGCAGCTTTCGACTAGCGGGGAGCACAGATACGCAGTATTTT.

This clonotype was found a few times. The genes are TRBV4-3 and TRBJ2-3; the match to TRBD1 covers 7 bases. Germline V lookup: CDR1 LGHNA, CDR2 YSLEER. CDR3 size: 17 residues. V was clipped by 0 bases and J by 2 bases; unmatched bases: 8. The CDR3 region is CASSQDLYGTATDTQYF. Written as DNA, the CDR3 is TGCGCCAGCAGCCAAGATCTATATGGGACAGCCACAGATACGCAGTATTTT.

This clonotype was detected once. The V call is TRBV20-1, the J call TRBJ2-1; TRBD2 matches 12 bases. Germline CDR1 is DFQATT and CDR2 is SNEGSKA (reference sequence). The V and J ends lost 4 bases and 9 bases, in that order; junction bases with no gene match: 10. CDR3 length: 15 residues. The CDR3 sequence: CSAKRSSGGAAEQFF. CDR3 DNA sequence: TGCAGTGCTAAGAGGTCTAGCGGGGGGGCCGCTGAGCAGTTCTTC.

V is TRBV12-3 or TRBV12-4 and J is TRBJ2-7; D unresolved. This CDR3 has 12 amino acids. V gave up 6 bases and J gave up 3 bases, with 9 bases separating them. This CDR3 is CASSPRRYEQYF. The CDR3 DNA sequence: TGTGCCAGCAGCCCCCGGCGCTACGAGCAGTACTTC.

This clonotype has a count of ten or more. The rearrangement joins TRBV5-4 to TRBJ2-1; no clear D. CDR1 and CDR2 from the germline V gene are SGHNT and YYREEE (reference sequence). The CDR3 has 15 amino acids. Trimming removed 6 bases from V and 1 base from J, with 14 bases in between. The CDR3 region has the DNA TGTGCCAGCAATCCTGGAAGGAATTCCTACAATGAGCAGTTCTTC. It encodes CASNPGRNSYNEQFF.

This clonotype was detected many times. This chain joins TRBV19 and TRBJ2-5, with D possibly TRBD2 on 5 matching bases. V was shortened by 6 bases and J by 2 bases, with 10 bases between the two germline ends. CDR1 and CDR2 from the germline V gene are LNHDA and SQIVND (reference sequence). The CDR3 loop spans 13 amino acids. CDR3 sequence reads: CASSSTSQETQYF. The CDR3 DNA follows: TGTGCCAGTAGCAGTACTAGTCAAGAGACCCAGTACTTC.

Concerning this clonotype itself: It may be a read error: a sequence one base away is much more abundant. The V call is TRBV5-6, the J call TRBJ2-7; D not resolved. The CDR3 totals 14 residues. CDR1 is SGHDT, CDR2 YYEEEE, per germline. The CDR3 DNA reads TGTGCCAGCAGCTTAGGGCAGAACTCCTACGAGCGGTACTTC. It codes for CASSLGQNSYERYF.

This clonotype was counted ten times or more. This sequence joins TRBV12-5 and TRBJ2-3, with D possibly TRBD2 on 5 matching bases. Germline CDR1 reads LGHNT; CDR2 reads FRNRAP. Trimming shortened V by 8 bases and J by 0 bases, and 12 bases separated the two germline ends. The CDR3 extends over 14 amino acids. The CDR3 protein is CASLEGSSTDTQYF. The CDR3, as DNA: TGTGCTAGTCTCGAGGGAAGTAGCACAGATACGCAGTATTTT.

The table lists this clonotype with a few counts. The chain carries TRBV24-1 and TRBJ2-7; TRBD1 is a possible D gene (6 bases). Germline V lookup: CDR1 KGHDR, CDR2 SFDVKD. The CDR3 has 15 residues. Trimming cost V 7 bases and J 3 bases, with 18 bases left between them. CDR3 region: CATRGQTGLIYEQYF. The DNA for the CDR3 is TGTGCCACCAGAGGACAGACCGGCCTAATCTACGAGCAGTACTTC.

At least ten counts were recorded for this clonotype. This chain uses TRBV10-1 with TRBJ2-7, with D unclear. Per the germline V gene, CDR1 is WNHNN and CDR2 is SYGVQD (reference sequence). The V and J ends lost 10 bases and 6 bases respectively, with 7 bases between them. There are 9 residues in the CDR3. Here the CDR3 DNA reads TGCGCCACCCCCTGCGAGCAGTACTTC. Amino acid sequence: CATPCEQYF.

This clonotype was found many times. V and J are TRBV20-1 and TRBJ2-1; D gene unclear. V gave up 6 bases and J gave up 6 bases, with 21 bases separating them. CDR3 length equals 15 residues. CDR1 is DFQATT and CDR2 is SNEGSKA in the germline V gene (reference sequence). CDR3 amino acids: CSALVDSSMGNEQFF. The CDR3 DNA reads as TGCAGTGCCCTGGTCGATAGCAGTATGGGCAATGAGCAGTTCTTC.

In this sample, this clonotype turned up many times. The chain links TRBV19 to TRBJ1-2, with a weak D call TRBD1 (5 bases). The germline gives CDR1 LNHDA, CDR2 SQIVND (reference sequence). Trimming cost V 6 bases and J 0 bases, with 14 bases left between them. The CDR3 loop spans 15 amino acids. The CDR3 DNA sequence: TGTGCCAGTAGCTCGCAGGGTTTTGCTAACTATGGCTACACCTTC. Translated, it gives CASSSQGFANYGYTF.

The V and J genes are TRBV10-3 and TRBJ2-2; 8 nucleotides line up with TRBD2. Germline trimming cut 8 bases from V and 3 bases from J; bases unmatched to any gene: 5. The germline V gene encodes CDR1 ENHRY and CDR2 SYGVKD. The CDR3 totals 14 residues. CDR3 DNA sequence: TGTGCCATCCGGGAGGGCCTGGACACCGGGGAGCTGTTTTTT. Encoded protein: CAIREGLDTGELFF.

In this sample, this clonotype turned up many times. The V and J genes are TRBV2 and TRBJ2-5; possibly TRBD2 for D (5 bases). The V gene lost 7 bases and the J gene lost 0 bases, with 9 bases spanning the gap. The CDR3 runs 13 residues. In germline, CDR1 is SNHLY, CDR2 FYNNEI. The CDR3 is CASNLDYQETQYF. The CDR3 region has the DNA TGTGCCAGCAACCTGGACTACCAAGAGACCCAGTACTTC. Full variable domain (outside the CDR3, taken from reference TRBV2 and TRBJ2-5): EPEVTQTPSHQVTQMGQEVILRCVPISNHLYFYWYRQILGQKVEFLVSFYNNEISEKSEIFDDQFSVERPDGSNFTLKIRSTKLEDSAMYFCASNLDYQETQYFGPGTRLLVL.

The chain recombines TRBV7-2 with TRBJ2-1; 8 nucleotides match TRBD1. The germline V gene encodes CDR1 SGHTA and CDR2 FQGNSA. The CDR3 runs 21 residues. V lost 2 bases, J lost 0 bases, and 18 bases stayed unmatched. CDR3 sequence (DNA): TGTGCCAGCAGCTTAAGGACAGGGAGCGGGTTGGCAACGAGCTCCTACAATGAGCAGTTCTTC. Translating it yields CASSLRTGSGLATSSYNEQFF.

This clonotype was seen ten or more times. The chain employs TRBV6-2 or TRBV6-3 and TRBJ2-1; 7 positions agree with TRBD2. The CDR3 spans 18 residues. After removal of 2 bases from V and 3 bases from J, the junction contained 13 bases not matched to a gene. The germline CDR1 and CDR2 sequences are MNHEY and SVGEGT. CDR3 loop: CASSYKIFVSGIYNEQFF. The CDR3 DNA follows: TGTGCCAGCAGTTACAAGATCTTTGTAAGCGGGATCTACAATGAGCAGTTCTTC.

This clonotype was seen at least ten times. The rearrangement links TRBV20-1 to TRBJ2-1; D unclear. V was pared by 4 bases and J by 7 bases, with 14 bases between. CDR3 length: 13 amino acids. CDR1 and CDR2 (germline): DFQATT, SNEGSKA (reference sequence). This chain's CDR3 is CSATPVPRNEQFF. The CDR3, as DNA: TGCAGTGCTACCCCAGTCCCCCGTAATGAGCAGTTCTTC.

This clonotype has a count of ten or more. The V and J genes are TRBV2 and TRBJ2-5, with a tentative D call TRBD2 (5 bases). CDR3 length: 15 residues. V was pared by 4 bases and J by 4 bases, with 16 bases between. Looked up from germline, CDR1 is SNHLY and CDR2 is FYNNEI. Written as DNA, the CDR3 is TGTGCCAGCAGTGTCCCACTAGATCAGAGAGAGACCCAGTACTTC. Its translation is CASSVPLDQRETQYF.

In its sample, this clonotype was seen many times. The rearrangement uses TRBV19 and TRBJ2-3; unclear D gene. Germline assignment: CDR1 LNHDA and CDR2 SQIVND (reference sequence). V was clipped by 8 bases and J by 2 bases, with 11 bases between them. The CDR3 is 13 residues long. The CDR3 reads CASRAGYTDTQYF. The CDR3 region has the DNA TGTGCCAGTCGCGCCGGATACACAGATACGCAGTATTTT.

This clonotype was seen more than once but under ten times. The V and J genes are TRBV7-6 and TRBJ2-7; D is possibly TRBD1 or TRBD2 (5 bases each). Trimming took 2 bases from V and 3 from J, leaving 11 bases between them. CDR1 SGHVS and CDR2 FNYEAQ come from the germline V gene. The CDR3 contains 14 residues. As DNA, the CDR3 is TGTGCCAGCAGCTTACGGGACGGAGTCTACGAGCAGTACTTC. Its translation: CASSLRDGVYEQYF.

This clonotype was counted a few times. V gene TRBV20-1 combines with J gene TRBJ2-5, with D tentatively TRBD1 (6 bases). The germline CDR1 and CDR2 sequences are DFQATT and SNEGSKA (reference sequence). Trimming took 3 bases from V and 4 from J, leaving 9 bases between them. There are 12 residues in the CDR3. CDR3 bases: TGCAGTGCTAGTTTACAGGGAGAGACCCAGTACTTC. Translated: CSASLQGETQYF.

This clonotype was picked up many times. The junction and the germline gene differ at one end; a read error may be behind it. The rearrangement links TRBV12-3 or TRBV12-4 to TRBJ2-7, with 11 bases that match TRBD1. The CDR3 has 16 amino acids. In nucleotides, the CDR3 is TGTGCCAGCAGTGTAGCACCGGGACAGGGGGCCTACGAGCAGTACTTC. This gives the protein CASSVAPGQGAYEQYF.

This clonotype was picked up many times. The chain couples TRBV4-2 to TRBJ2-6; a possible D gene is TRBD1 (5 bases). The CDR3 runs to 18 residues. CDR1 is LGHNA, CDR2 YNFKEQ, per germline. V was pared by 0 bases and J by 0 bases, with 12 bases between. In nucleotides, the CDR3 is TGTGCCAGCAGCCAAGATCGAGGACACCGCTCTGGGGCCAACGTCCTGACTTTC. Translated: CASSQDRGHRSGANVLTF.

CDR3 DNA: TGTGCCAGCAGTGAAGCGCTGGGCACTCATCAGCCCCAGCATTTT. It codes for CASSEALGTHQPQHF. The V and J genes are TRBV6-1 and TRBJ1-5; D is unresolved. The germline CDR1 and CDR2 sequences are MNHNS and SASEGT. The germline V and J ends were trimmed by 0 bases and 5 bases, with 11 bases remaining between them. The CDR3 runs 15 residues.

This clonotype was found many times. DNA of the CDR3: TGTGCCTGGAGTGTAAACAGTGGAAACACCATATATTTT. It yields the protein CAWSVNSGNTIYF. This chain joins TRBV30 and TRBJ1-3; D gene unclear. Germline V gene lookup returns CDR1 GTSNPN and CDR2 SVGIG (reference sequence). With 0 bases removed from V and 3 bases from J, the gap between germline ends came to 6 bases. This CDR3 has 13 residues.

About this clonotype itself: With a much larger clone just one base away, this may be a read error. The CDR3 DNA sequence: TGTGCCGTCAGTGAAGGTACTAGCGGGAGCACAGATACGCAGTATTTT. Its protein is CAVSEGTSGSTDTQYF. The genes are TRBV10-3 and TRBJ2-3, with TRBD2 matching 9 bases. CDR3 size: 16 residues. CDR1 is ENHRY, CDR2 SYGVKD, per germline.

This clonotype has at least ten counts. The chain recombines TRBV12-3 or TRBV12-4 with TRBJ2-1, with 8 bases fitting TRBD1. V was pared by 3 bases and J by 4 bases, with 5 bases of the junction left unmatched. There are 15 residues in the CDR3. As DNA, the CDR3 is TGTGCCAGCAGTTTTCAGGGGGCATCTTACAATGAGCAGTTCTTC. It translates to CASSFQGASYNEQFF.